One sample yielded the 10 T cell receptor beta chains listed below, sequenced in a study of T cell repertoires in cytomegalovirus infection (dated by TCRdb to the late 2010s). The antigens for these receptors are not known. In the paper's terms, the treatment or condition label means: in vitro stimulation with specific CMV peptide epitopes to enrich CMV-specific T cells. Sequencing was carried out with an Illumina HiSeq 1500. Clones were called with MiXCR by TCRdb after fastp trimmed the public reads at Q25, and only in-frame beta chains were retained. Entries that share a CDR3 protein sequence are merged under the most common genes and DNA. The sample yields more than 55,000 distinct CDR3 sequences; 20% were counted once. The ten largest clones take up roughly two thirds of the sample. The sequences come from CD8+ T cells from cultured PBMCs, collected from culture after CMV antigen stimulation. The origin of the receptors is a human donor in good health (CMV status not recorded). Some clones in this sample may be carry-over from other donors' samples.

The chain carries TRBV10-3 and TRBJ1-1; tentative D call: TRBD1 (6 bases). CDR3 size: 13 residues. Germline V lookup: CDR1 ENHRY, CDR2 SYGVKD. Trimming removed 8 bases at V and 3 bases at J, with 13 bases between. The CDR3 DNA reads as TGTGCCATCTCCCAAGACAGGTACACTGAAGCTTTCTTT. Its protein is CAISQDRYTEAFF.

The V gene is TRBV7-6, the J gene TRBJ2-7, with D possibly matching TRBD2 (6 bases). In germline, CDR1 is SGHVS, CDR2 FNYEAQ. The V and J ends lost 5 bases and 5 bases respectively, with 16 bases between them. The CDR3 length is 14 residues. CDR3 in DNA: TGTGCCAGCAGCCCCCGGGAGCTTGTAGACGAGCAGTACTTC. This encodes CASSPRELVDEQYF.

This chain connects TRBV7-8 to TRBJ1-1; 8 bases are shared with TRBD1. Trimming at V came to 5 bases and at J to 4 bases, leaving 9 bases not matched to a gene. The CDR3 runs 15 residues. Germline V gene sequence: CDR1 SGHVS, CDR2 FQNEAQ. This chain's CDR3 is CASSTRTGLVTEAFF. CDR3 coding DNA: TGTGCCAGCAGCACCCGGACAGGGCTGGTCACTGAAGCTTTCTTT.

The gene calls are TRBV4-1 and TRBJ2-3; tentatively, D is TRBD1 (8 bases). V shed 7 bases and J shed 4 bases, with 21 bases lying between them. This CDR3 is built from 16 residues. The germline CDR1 and CDR2 sequences are MGHRA and YSYEKL. CDR3 protein: CASTAKRGQVPDTQYF. CDR3 sequence (DNA): TGCGCCAGCACCGCCAAGCGGGGACAGGTCCCAGATACGCAGTATTTT.

There are a few counts of this clonotype. The rearrangement uses TRBV7-9 and TRBJ1-1, with D hard to call. Trimming removed 4 bases from V and 6 bases from J, with 9 bases in between. Germline values: CDR1 SEHNR, CDR2 FQNEAQ (reference sequence). The CDR3 runs to 12 residues. This CDR3 reads CASSSRRAEAFF. The CDR3, as DNA: TGTGCCAGCAGCTCCCGACGCGCTGAAGCTTTCTTT.

There are many counts of this clonotype. The chain links TRBV11-3 to TRBJ2-2; TRBD1 aligns across 9 bases. The CDR3 has 16 amino acids. Germline V gives CDR1 SGHNT, CDR2 YENEEA. V lost 3 bases to trimming and J lost 1 base; unmatched junction nucleotides: 3. The CDR3, as DNA: TGTGCCAGCAGCTTGGACAGGGGAATGAACACCGGGGAGCTGTTTTTT. It yields the protein CASSLDRGMNTGELFF.

Comment on this clonotype: A junction boundary mismatches the germline segment, possibly from a read error. The chain recombines TRBV27 with TRBJ2-5; tentative D call: TRBD2 (6 bases). Per the germline V gene, CDR1 is MNHEY and CDR2 is SMNVEV (reference sequence). This CDR3 spans 13 amino acids. Here the CDR3 DNA reads TGTGCCAGCCGTTTGGAGGGCGCGGAGACCCAGTACTTC. Amino acids: CASRLEGAETQYF.

V is TRBV10-2 and J is TRBJ2-1; 12 nucleotides match TRBD1. The V gene's germline CDR1 is WSHSY and CDR2 SAAADI. The CDR3 is made up of 17 amino acids. After removal of 0 bases from V and 0 bases from J, the junction contained 0 bases not matched to a gene. The CDR3 here is CASSESGQGASYNEQFF. CDR3 sequence (DNA): TGCGCCAGCAGTGAGTCGGGACAGGGGGCCTCCTACAATGAGCAGTTCTTC.

V and J are TRBV11-2 and TRBJ2-7; D is uncertain. There are 18 residues in the CDR3. V lost 5 bases to trimming and J lost 1 base, with 24 bases between them. The V gene's germline CDR1 is SGHAT and CDR2 FQNNGV. In nucleotides, the CDR3 is TGTGCCAGCAGCGAAACCAACCTCCTCCTGGCAGATTCCTACGAGCAGTACTTC. Protein sequence: CASSETNLLLADSYEQYF.

The genes are TRBV27 and TRBJ2-7; TRBD1 or TRBD2 may be the D gene (5 bases each). V lost 4 bases and J 2 bases, leaving 18 bases between the germline ends. Germline assignment: CDR1 MNHEY and CDR2 SMNVEV (reference sequence). The CDR3 has 16 amino acids. The CDR3 sequence: CASSSELGTVTYEQYF. CDR3 coding DNA: TGTGCCAGCAGTTCGGAACTTGGGACGGTGACCTACGAGCAGTACTTC.